This section outlines one TCR beta chain sequence together with its context. What antigen it recognizes has not been identified. Base qualities are not provided; no much larger clone lies one nucleotide away. The source of the sample is a study of blood T cell repertoires in COVID-19 (dated by TCRdb to about 2020). Broadly, across the study: Samples from collaborators originated in the United States, Italy and Spain and spanned both the acute and convalescent phases of COVID-19. A freely available public database, intended as a resource for researchers studying the immune response to SARS-CoV-2, is where the repertoires were released. The material from the prospective study consisted of cDNA or gDNA derived from T cells, B-cell-depleted T cells, or PBMCs. Subjects who had been exposed to COVID-19, were actively infected with it, or had recovered from it provided the deeply sampled blood TCRbeta repertoires that made up the dataset. Sample metadata almost always included a de-identified subject ID, COVID-19 status, age in years and sex. Where HLA class I and class II types were available, the types were taken from metadata supplied by the sample provider, not from assay-based typing. Samples came from the ongoing ImmuneRACE study (first 160 participants) plus 1,254 subjects from 6 global collaborators. Summary of the overall study and its limitations: Clinical and demographic metadata were provided uncurated, with the amount varying by source and participant.

TCRbeta CDR3 regions were amplified from genomic DNA using the immunoSEQ Assay, a bias-controlled multiplex PCR. As for how the authors treated the data: Nucleated cell counts per sample were estimated from amplification of reference gene primers within the assay. Sequence reads were collapsed and filtered to measure the absolute abundance of every unique TCRbeta CDR3 rearrangement. For each sample, productive Simpson clonality was calculated as the square root of Simpson's diversity index over productive rearrangements. TCRdb holds this immuneACCESS table with in-frame rearrangements only. Some clones are missing; in checked studies, unresolved V genes explain under half, and the rest has no known cause. V and J calls and clone size are given by that table; D and trimming were obtained from the DNA. The table for this sample lists about 210,000 clones; about 80% of them were counted only once. The biggest ten clones account for about 6.3% of the sample.

Trimming takes 2 bases off V and 4 bases off J; junction bases not matched to a gene: 3. The cysteine opens and the phenylalanine closes a CDR3 of 16 amino acids. The sequence is cut down to CDR3 DNA, 48 bases in frame from base 1. The CDR1 and CDR2 encoded by the germline V gene (reference sequence) are LNHDA and SQIVND. Each collaborating institution followed its own protocols to collect whole blood in K2EDTA tubes. For TCRbeta analysis, collaborators shipped samples in one of three forms: frozen whole blood, isolated PBMCs, or DNA extracted from either of those sample types. Recombination connected TRBV19 to TRBJ2-1, and TRBD2 aligns with 12 junction nucleotides. The origin of this receptor is a man aged 55-75 years with acute or convalescent COVID-19. The specimen was peripheral blood. The CDR3 is CASSITSGGFYNEQFF. The DNA sequence reads TGTGCCAGTAGTATAACTAGCGGGGGGTTTTACAATGAGCAGTTCTTC.